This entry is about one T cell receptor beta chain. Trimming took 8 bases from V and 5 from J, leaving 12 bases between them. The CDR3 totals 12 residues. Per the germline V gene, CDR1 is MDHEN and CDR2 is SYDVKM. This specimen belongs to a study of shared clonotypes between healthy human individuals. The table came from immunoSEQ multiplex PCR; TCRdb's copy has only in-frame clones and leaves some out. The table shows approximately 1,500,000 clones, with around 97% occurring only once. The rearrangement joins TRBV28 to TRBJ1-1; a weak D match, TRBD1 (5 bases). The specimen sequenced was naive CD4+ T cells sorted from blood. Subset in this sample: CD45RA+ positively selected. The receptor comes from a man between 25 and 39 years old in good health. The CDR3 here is CASRLGGTEAFF. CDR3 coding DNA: TGTGCCAGCCGCCTCGGGGGGACTGAAGCTTTCTTT.